These 26 T cell receptor beta chains were all obtained from the same sample, sequenced in a study of T cell repertoires in cytomegalovirus infection. One entry per CDR3 protein, called by TCRdb with MiXCR from the reads. The data show around 450,000 distinct CDR3 sequences, roughly 30% seen once. The specimen sequenced was PBMCs. These receptors were taken from a human donor in good health (CMV status not recorded). Some clones in this sample may be carry-over from other donors' samples.

V is TRBV5-1 and J is TRBJ2-1; D gene uncertain. V dropped 4 bases and J dropped 10 bases, with 12 bases sitting between them. CDR3 length: 12 amino acids. The germline gives CDR1 SGHRS, CDR2 YFSETQ. In DNA form, the CDR3 reads TGCGCCAGCAGCCTGTCGTCGGCAGAGCAGTTCTTC. Its protein product is CASSLSSAEQFF.

This clonotype came up many times. The V call is TRBV7-6, the J call TRBJ1-3; 8 bases align to TRBD1. V was clipped by 5 bases and J by 0 bases; unmatched bases: 3. The CDR3 is 15 amino acids. Germline values: CDR1 SGHVS, CDR2 FNYEAQ. In nucleotides, the CDR3 is TGTGCCAGCAGCACGGGGACAGGCTCTGGAAACACCATATATTTT. Encoded protein: CASSTGTGSGNTIYF. Together with reference TRBV7-6 and TRBJ1-3, the CDR3 gives the full variable domain: GAGVSQSPRYKVTKRGQDVALRCDPISGHVSLYWYRQALGQGPEFLTYFNYEAQQDKSGLPNDRFSAERPEGSISTLTIQRTEQRDSAMYRCASSTGTGSGNTIYFGEGSWLTVV.

V gene TRBV28 combines with J gene TRBJ1-6; 8 nucleotides agree with TRBD1. Trimming removed 8 bases from V and 6 bases from J; junction bases left unmatched: 6. The germline CDR1 and CDR2 sequences are MDHEN and SYDVKM. The CDR3 length is 14 residues. The DNA for the CDR3 is TGTGCCAGCGCCCCCAGGGGGCTTAATTCACCCCTCCACTTT. This encodes CASAPRGLNSPLHF.

The rearrangement links TRBV7-9 to TRBJ2-3, with 8 positions matching TRBD2. Germline V lookup: CDR1 SEHNR, CDR2 FQNEAQ (reference sequence). The CDR3 consists of 15 residues. V gave up 5 bases and J gave up 9 bases; unmatched junction bases: 13. The CDR3 region is CASSHSGATSETQYF. The CDR3, as DNA: TGTGCCAGCAGCCATAGCGGGGCCACTTCGGAGACGCAGTATTTT.

V and J are TRBV2 and TRBJ2-3; D not certain. Trimming cost V 7 bases and J 2 bases, with 10 bases left between them. The CDR3 sequence is 13 residues long. The germline V gene encodes CDR1 SNHLY and CDR2 FYNNEI. CDR3 coding DNA: TGTGCCAGCAACCGAGGCCTCACAGATACGCAGTATTTT. This translates into CASNRGLTDTQYF.

The V call is TRBV18, the J call TRBJ2-7; TRBD2 matches at 12 bases. Trimming took 3 bases from V and 0 from J; bases not matched to a gene: 27. The CDR3 has 24 residues. From germline, CDR1 is KGHSH and CDR2 LQKENI. The CDR3 bases are TGTGCCAGCTCACCCCTAGGGACAGGGAATGGCCGACTAGCGGGGGCCCGAAGCTCCTACGAGCAGTACTTC. This gives the protein CASSPLGTGNGRLAGARSSYEQYF.

The rearrangement joins TRBV28 to TRBJ2-2, with D perhaps matching TRBD2 (6 bases). Trimming left V 7 bases short and J 5 bases short, with 17 bases between. CDR1 and CDR2 (germline): MDHEN, SYDVKM. The CDR3 covers 15 residues. This CDR3 is CASTMGGSLTGELFF. CDR3 nucleotides: TGTGCCAGCACCATGGGGGGATCATTAACCGGGGAGCTGTTTTTT.

This clonotype was seen many times. The DNA of the CDR3 is TGTGCCAGCAGCTTAGGTACCCTCAAACGGGATGAGCAGTTCTTC. It yields the protein CASSLGTLKRDEQFF. The chain recombines TRBV7-2 with TRBJ2-1; D is uncertain. Trimming left V 1 base short and J 8 bases short, with 15 bases between. This CDR3 spans 15 amino acids. Germline CDR1 reads SGHTA; CDR2 reads FQGNSA.

Many counts were recorded for this clonotype. In DNA form, the CDR3 reads TGTGCCATCAGTTCCCAAATGGGGGCGAACACTGAAGCTTTCTTT. Its translation is CAISSQMGANTEAFF. The chain combines TRBV10-3 with TRBJ1-1, with a possible D match to TRBD1 (6 bases). The V gene lost 5 bases and the J gene lost 1 base, with 14 bases spanning the gap. Germline V CDR1 and CDR2: ENHRY, SYGVKD. The CDR3 has 15 amino acids.

The V and J genes are TRBV28 and TRBJ2-3; perhaps TRBD2 as D (5 bases). Per the germline V gene, CDR1 is MDHEN and CDR2 is SYDVKM. This CDR3 has 15 amino acids. The ends were cut back, 4 bases at V and 3 bases at J, with 14 bases in the middle. CDR3 nucleotide sequence: TGTGCCAGCAGTTCGCCTACTAGAACAACAGATACGCAGTATTTT. Translation gives CASSSPTRTTDTQYF.

The chain recombines TRBV7-6 with TRBJ2-5; 15 bases agree with TRBD2. Germline lookup yields CDR1 SGHVS and CDR2 FNYEAQ. J was trimmed by 5 bases and V by 7 bases; bases with no gene match: 5. This CDR3 region has 15 residues. In nucleotides, the CDR3 is TGTGCCAGCACCGGACTAGCGGGGGGGTTTGAGACCCAGTACTTC. Translated, it gives CASTGLAGGFETQYF.

This clonotype was counted at least ten times. This rearrangement joins TRBV7-2 to TRBJ2-1; D perhaps matches TRBD2 (6 bases). Germline V CDR1 and CDR2: SGHTA, FQGNSA. V was trimmed by 5 bases and J by 2 bases, leaving 16 bases between them. The CDR3 is made up of 16 amino acids. The CDR3 DNA reads as TGTGCCAGCAGCCCTCGCCCTGCGGGAACCTACAATGAGCAGTTCTTC. This gives the protein CASSPRPAGTYNEQFF.

The rearrangement links TRBV6-5 to TRBJ1-1; D is perhaps TRBD1 (5 bases). The V gene lost 0 bases and the J gene lost 3 bases, with 17 bases spanning the gap. Germline V gives CDR1 MNHEY, CDR2 SVGAGI. The length of the CDR3 is 17 residues. CDR3 DNA: TGTGCCAGCAGTTACTCGGGGCTACCTACCGGGTACACTGAAGCTTTCTTT. It translates to CASSYSGLPTGYTEAFF.

J is TRBJ2-3 and V is TRBV29-1, with D hard to call. This CDR3 region has 13 residues. V lost 2 bases and J lost 1, with 7 bases in between. From germline, CDR1 is SQVTM and CDR2 ANQGSEA. The CDR3 protein is CSVENMGTDTQYF. The CDR3, as DNA: TGCAGCGTTGAAAATATGGGCACAGATACGCAGTATTTT.

This clonotype has only one observation. This sequence joins TRBV2 and TRBJ1-1, with 11 bases that match TRBD1. Germline CDR1 is SNHLY and CDR2 is FYNNEI. The CDR3 is 15 residues long. J lost 3 bases, V lost 8 bases, and 8 bases had no gene match. The CDR3 spells CASEDRGPAHTEAFF. In DNA, the CDR3 is TGTGCCAGCGAGGACAGGGGGCCTGCTCACACTGAAGCTTTCTTT.

V gene TRBV5-1 combines with J gene TRBJ2-1; D gene uncertain. Germline CDR1 is SGHRS and CDR2 is YFSETQ. Trimming took off 0 bases at V and 6 bases at J, with 7 bases between the two ends. The length of the CDR3 is 13 residues. CDR3 bases: TGCGCCAGCAGCTTGGTCAGGACCAATGAGCAGTTCTTC. Protein: CASSLVRTNEQFF. Using reference TRBV5-1 and TRBJ2-1 for the parts outside the CDR3, the full variable domain is KAGVTQTPRYLIKTRGQQVTLSCSPISGHRSVSWYQQTPGQGLQFLFEYFSETQRNKGNFPGRFSGRQFSNSRSEMNVSTLELGDSALYLCASSLVRTNEQFFGPGTRLTVL.

There are many counts of this clonotype. The chain recombines TRBV12-3 or TRBV12-4 with TRBJ2-6; D ambiguous. The V end lost 5 bases, the J end lost 0 bases, and 8 bases lay between the germline ends. The CDR3 totals 15 residues. CDR3 sequence reads: CASSHSNSGANVLTF. The DNA of the CDR3 is TGTGCCAGCAGTCACAGTAACTCTGGGGCCAACGTCCTGACTTTC.

The gene calls are TRBV19 and TRBJ2-1; 9 bases map to TRBD1. CDR1 LNHDA and CDR2 SQIVND come from the germline V gene (reference sequence). The CDR3 covers 15 residues. V dropped 9 bases and J dropped 8; count of bases not matched to a gene: 14. The CDR3 nucleotides read TGTGCCAGCCGAATAGCCGGGACAGGGAACTATGAGCAGTTCTTC. Its translation is CASRIAGTGNYEQFF.

Ten or more counts support this clonotype. The J gene is TRBJ1-5, the V gene TRBV7-8; D perhaps matches TRBD1 (6 bases). CDR3 length: 14 amino acids. Per the germline V gene, CDR1 is SGHVS and CDR2 is FQNEAQ. Trimming took 5 bases from V and 2 from J, leaving 10 bases between them. CDR3 coding DNA: TGTGCCAGCAGCGAAGGACAGCGCAATCAGCCCCAGCATTTT. It codes for CASSEGQRNQPQHF. The full variable domain, its missing parts supplied by reference TRBV7-8 and TRBJ1-5, is GAGVSQSPRYKVAKRGQDVALRCDPISGHVSLFWYQQALGQGPEFLTYFQNEAQLDKSGLPSDRFFAERPEGSVSTLKIQRTQQEDSAVYLCASSEGQRNQPQHFGDGTRLSIL.

The J gene is TRBJ2-1, the V gene TRBV11-2; no clear D. This CDR3 is built from 18 residues. The germline V gene has CDR1 SGHAT and CDR2 FQNNGV. V was clipped by 2 bases and J by 0 bases, with 17 bases between them. Here the CDR3 reads CASSLMSPLASSYNEQFF. The CDR3 DNA sequence: TGTGCCAGCAGCTTAATGTCGCCCTTGGCAAGCTCCTACAATGAGCAGTTCTTC.

This clonotype came up a few times. This chain links TRBV7-8 with TRBJ1-6; 7 bases fit TRBD1. V lost 5 bases and J lost 10; bases outside the gene matches: 8. CDR3 length: 14 residues. Germline CDR1 SGHVS, CDR2 FQNEAQ. CDR3 sequence (DNA): TGTGCCAGCAGCACTAGACAGGGTACATCACCCCTCCACTTT. As protein: CASSTRQGTSPLHF.

The rearrangement joins TRBV11-2 to TRBJ1-1; D gene uncertain. Looked up from germline, CDR1 is SGHAT and CDR2 is FQNNGV. V was cut by 1 base and J by 1 base, with 7 bases left in between. CDR3 length: 14 amino acids. For the CDR3, the DNA is TGTGCCAGCAGCTTAGTGTACGGGAACACTGAAGCTTTCTTT. Translating gives CASSLVYGNTEAFF.

V and J are TRBV27 and TRBJ2-7, with D maybe TRBD1 (6 bases). The CDR3 runs to 13 residues. The ends were cut back, 1 base at V and 3 bases at J, with 7 bases in the middle. Germline V lookup: CDR1 MNHEY, CDR2 SMNVEV (reference sequence). The CDR3 here is CASSLYRDYEQYF. CDR3 coding DNA: TGTGCCAGCAGTTTATACAGGGACTACGAGCAGTACTTC.

This clonotype has more than one count but fewer than ten. V is TRBV7-6 and J is TRBJ1-6, with D uncertain. Germline-derived CDR1 and CDR2 are SGHVS and FNYEAQ. The CDR3 has 17 residues. V was clipped by 3 bases and J by 0 bases, with 12 bases between them. This CDR3 is CASSLQAESSYNSPLHF. The CDR3 bases are TGTGCCAGCAGCTTGCAGGCAGAGAGCTCCTATAATTCACCCCTCCACTTT.

This clonotype has ten or more counts. The chain links TRBV12-3 or TRBV12-4 to TRBJ2-1; TRBD2 agrees at 8 bases. The CDR3 spans 16 residues. After removal of 3 bases from V and 2 bases from J, the junction contained 6 bases not matched to a gene. CDR3 region: CASSFRTSRAYNEQFF. In nucleotides, the CDR3 is TGTGCCAGCAGTTTCAGGACTAGCCGCGCCTACAATGAGCAGTTCTTC.

This clonotype has at least ten counts. The rearrangement joins TRBV27 to TRBJ1-2; no clear D gene. The V gene lost 0 bases and the J gene lost 0 bases, with 14 bases spanning the gap. Germline V gives CDR1 MNHEY, CDR2 SMNVEV (reference sequence). The CDR3 runs 17 residues. This chain's CDR3 is CASSLSSPGPPNYGYTF. The CDR3 bases are TGTGCCAGCAGTTTATCGTCTCCAGGCCCTCCTAACTATGGCTACACCTTC.